This entry is about one T cell receptor beta chain. Across 20 to 25 US areas, participants ranged in age from about 18 to 89 years. The record originates from a study of blood T cell repertoires in COVID-19. Study information: Collection of acute and convalescent COVID-19 samples took place in the United States, Italy and Spain.

Germline CDR1 LNHDA, CDR2 SQIVND (reference sequence). V lost 7 bases to trimming and J lost 0 bases, with 18 bases between them. The CDR3 has 16 amino acids. The authors' processing: Amplification of reference gene primers provided the estimated nucleated cell counts. Measured with immunoSEQ multiplex PCR; TCRdb has only the in-frame clones, and not every one. That table gives V, J and clone size, and the DNA gave D and trimming. The table records some 400,000 clones, 70% to 90% of them present only once. The genes are TRBV19 and TRBJ1-1; possibly TRBD1 for D (6 bases). This TCR derives from a man aged 30-40 years who had recovered from COVID-19. Sequenced: PBMCs or T cells enriched from blood (not recorded which). CDR3 loop: CASTSGTKVMNTEAFF. CDR3 nucleotides: TGTGCCAGTACCTCCGGGACAAAAGTCATGAACACTGAAGCTTTCTTT.